This T cell receptor (beta chain) was recovered during a study of blood T cell repertoires in COVID-19. Sequenced by immunoSEQ multiplex PCR; TCRdb stores in-frame clones only, minus some. The data hold about 44,000 clones, with about 90% observed a single time. The CDR3 loop spans 20 amino acids. Germline CDR1 and CDR2: LGHNA and YNFKEQ. Unmatched junction bases numbered 17, after V lost 2 bases and J lost 3 bases. Material for sequencing was peripheral blood. The sequence came from a woman older than 75 in a cohort sampled during active or convalescent COVID-19. The chain links TRBV4-2 to TRBJ2-1; 9 nucleotides align to TRBD1. The CDR3 loop reads CASSQYPGQGLVGVYNEQFF. The CDR3 nucleotides are TGTGCCAGCAGCCAATACCCGGGACAGGGCCTGGTAGGGGTCTACAATGAGCAGTTCTTC.